This T cell receptor beta chain originates from a study of CD8 T cells in ankylosing spondylitis (dated by TCRdb to 2016 to 2017). Regarding the research as a whole: The study set out to find disease-linked TCR variants by profiling T cell receptor beta repertoires in ankylosing spondylitis patients and healthy donors. The whole study cohort included some 100 healthy donors and around 24 ankylosing spondylitis patients. Peripheral blood samples were taken, and synovial fluid was additionally collected from ankylosing spondylitis patients.

The sample was run on an Illumina HiSeq 2500. Quantitative 5'-RACE with molecular barcodes was the method used to prepare the TCR beta libraries. Per the source publication's procedure: A new computational method, built on a probabilistic model of VDJ rearrangement, was used to identify disease-linked TCR variants. In TCRdb, the public reads were trimmed at Q25 with fastp and aligned with MiXCR, with productive beta chains retained. CDR3 protein duplicates are merged, each entry listing the most common genes and DNA. These V and J calls are TCRdb output, not the study's own analysis. Across this sample there are some 130,000 distinct CDR3 sequences, with more than 7% seen only once. About 7.1% of the sample comes from the top ten. Trimming leaves V shorter by 6 bases and J shorter by 6 bases, with the junction holding 7 bases beyond the gene matches. For CDR1 and CDR2, the germline V gene lists SQVTM and ANQGSEA. The CDR3 measures 15 amino acids from cysteine to phenylalanine. The retained sequence is limited to the CDR3, 45 bases, with the frame set at the first base.

Study-wide conclusions, independent of this receptor: The disease-linked clones were reported to be significantly enriched in matched synovial fluid samples from ankylosing spondylitis patients. Blood from ankylosing spondylitis patients appeared to be characterized by a TCR beta motif made up of under 10 highly homologous amino acid variants. Some TCR beta motif variants had previously been reported in synovial fluid and blood of reactive arthritis patients, which suggested common disease-initiation mechanisms. A CD8+ phenotype was shown by the disease-linked clones, which were found at relatively low frequencies in peripheral blood.

In this sample, this clonotype turned up many times. Its antigen is not yet known. The sample holds no much larger clone one base away, and base qualities are not on file. Synovial fluid samples were matched to blood samples from the same ankylosing spondylitis patients. The receptor comes from a male donor with ankylosing spondylitis. Sequencing was carried out using synovial fluid, either unsorted or a sorted T cell fraction (not recorded which). This receptor chain uses TRBV29-1 and TRBJ2-2, with 13 bases in between that match TRBD2. The CDR3 reads CSVKGLAGLAGELFF. The DNA is as follows: TGCAGCGTCAAGGGACTAGCGGGATTGGCCGGGGAGCTGTTTTTT.